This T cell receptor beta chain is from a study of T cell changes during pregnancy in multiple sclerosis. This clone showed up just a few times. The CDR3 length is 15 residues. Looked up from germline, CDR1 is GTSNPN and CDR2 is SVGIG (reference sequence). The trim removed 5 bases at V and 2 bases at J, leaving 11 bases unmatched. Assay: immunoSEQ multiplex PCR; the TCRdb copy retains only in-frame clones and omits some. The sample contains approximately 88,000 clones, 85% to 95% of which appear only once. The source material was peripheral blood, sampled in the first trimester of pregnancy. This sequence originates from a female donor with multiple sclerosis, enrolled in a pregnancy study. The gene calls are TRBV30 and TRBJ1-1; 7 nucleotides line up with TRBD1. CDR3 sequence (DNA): TGTGCCTGGTACGCGGACAGGCTAATAAACACTGAAGCTTTCTTT. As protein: CAWYADRLINTEAFF.